These T cell receptor beta chains were read from a single sample in a study of CD4 T cell repertoires in COVID-19. Assay used: immunoSEQ multiplex PCR; TCRdb lists only in-frame clones, some missing. The sample consists of approximately 24,000 clones, 93% of them appearing once. The sequencing here drew on circulating follicular helper CD4+ T cells (cTfh) from blood, taken before the COVID-19 pandemic. The receptors shown here come from a human donor who had COVID-19. Each CDR3 is given with its conserved first and last residue. The D gene is left open where the match is weak. A clone size is listed for some rows: how often the clone was seen (once, few, many), or a class if it is expanded.

clone size	D gene	V gene	J gene	CDR3 protein	CDR3 DNA
once	-	TRBV6-4	TRBJ1-3	CASRLDSSSGNTIYF	TGTGCCAGCAGACTGGACAGCAGCTCTGGAAACACCATATATTTT
-	-	TRBV30	TRBJ2-7	CAWSRGLNQKEQYF	TGTGCCTGGAGTCGCGGACTCAACCAAAAAGAGCAGTACTTC
-	-	TRBV7-9	TRBJ2-1	CASSLGSLDEQFF	TGTGCCAGCAGCTTAGGGTCACTAGATGAGCAGTTCTTC
-	TRBD1	TRBV7-2	TRBJ2-7	CASGGTGKYEQYF	TGTGCCAGCGGAGGGACAGGGAAATACGAGCAGTACTTC
-	TRBD1	TRBV19	TRBJ1-6	CASSMEVTGRTPLHF	TGTGCCAGTAGTATGGAAGTGACAGGGAGGACACCCCTCCACTTT
-	-	TRBV4-2	TRBJ2-5	CASAITGETQYF	TGTGCCAGCGCCATTACCGGGGAGACCCAGTACTTC
-	-	TRBV19	TRBJ2-2	CASSPGAGNTGELFF	TGTGCCAGTAGCCCTGGGGCAGGGAACACCGGGGAGCTGTTTTTT
-	-	TRBV19	TRBJ1-5	CASTKGRDLEQPQHF	TGTGCCAGTACCAAAGGGCGGGACCTGGAGCAGCCCCAGCATTTT
-	TRBD1	TRBV19	TRBJ2-2	CASSTGTVASGELFF	TGTGCCAGTAGTACCGGGACAGTGGCCTCGGGGGAGCTGTTTTTT
-	TRBD1	TRBV11-3	TRBJ2-5	CASSLRTGGALEETQYF	TGTGCCAGCAGCCTCCGGACAGGGGGCGCTTTGGAAGAGACCCAGTACTTC
-	-	TRBV28	TRBJ2-1	CASSFPNGSKFF	TGTGCCAGCAGTTTCCCCAACGGGAGCAAATTCTTC
-	TRBD1	TRBV7-9	TRBJ1-1	CASSPPTGPFNTEAFF	TGTGCCAGCAGCCCCCCGACAGGGCCATTTAACACTGAAGCTTTCTTT
-	TRBD1	TRBV2	TRBJ2-4	CASNPGQGHIQYF	TGTGCCAGCAACCCAGGACAGGGGCACATTCAGTACTTC
-	-	TRBV2	TRBJ2-5	CASSATGRETQYF	TGTGCCAGCAGTGCGACAGGAAGAGAGACCCAGTACTTC
-	-	TRBV6-5	TRBJ1-1	CASKIVGRATEAFF	TGTGCCAGCAAAATAGTCGGCAGGGCGACTGAAGCTTTCTTT
-	-	TRBV6-1	TRBJ1-1	CASSEEFDFLVNTEAFF	TGTGCCAGCAGTGAAGAGTTCGACTTCTTAGTGAACACTGAAGCTTTCTTT
-	-	TRBV21-1	TRBJ2-7	CATSRDRGHEISYEQYF	TGTGCCACATCCCGGGACAGGGGACACGAGATCTCCTACGAGCAGTACTTC
once	TRBD1	TRBV2	TRBJ1-1	CASRYTGGYTEAFF	TGTGCCAGCAGGTACACAGGGGGGTACACTGAAGCTTTCTTT
-	TRBD1	TRBV5-7	TRBJ1-5	CASSFSGTVNQPQHF	TGTGCCAGCAGCTTCTCCGGGACAGTAAATCAGCCCCAGCATTTT
-	-	TRBV10-3	TRBJ2-3	CAISAGAPEDTQYF	TGTGCCATCAGTGCAGGGGCGCCCGAAGATACGCAGTATTTT
-	-	TRBV21-1	TRBJ2-2	CASSKWRLAGATNTGELFF	TGTGCCAGCAGCAAATGGAGACTAGCGGGGGCGACGAACACCGGGGAGCTGTTTTTT
once	-	TRBV11-3	TRBJ1-1	CASSPFPGAEAFF	TGTGCCAGCAGTCCTTTCCCGGGGGCTGAAGCTTTCTTT
-	TRBD1	TRBV5-1	TRBJ2-4	CASSPADRALAKNIQYF	TGCGCCAGCAGCCCGGCGGACAGGGCTTTAGCCAAAAACATTCAGTACTTC
-	TRBD1	TRBV5-1	TRBJ2-7	CASSFAQGVFNEQYF	TGCGCCAGCAGCTTCGCACAGGGGGTTTTTAATGAGCAGTACTTC
-	TRBD1	TRBV11-2	TRBJ2-7	CASSAGTVYSSYEQYF	TGTGCCAGCAGCGCCGGGACAGTTTATAGCTCCTACGAGCAGTACTTC
-	-	TRBV10-3	TRBJ1-6	CAISDGDGSPLHF	TGTGCCATCAGTGATGGTGACGGGTCACCCCTCCACTTT
once	TRBD2	TRBV10-3	TRBJ2-3	CAISPGLSTDTQYF	TGTGCCATCAGTCCGGGACTAAGCACAGATACGCAGTATTTT
-	-	TRBV6-6	TRBJ1-6	CASSPSDRNNSPLHF	TGTGCCAGCAGTCCCTCGGACAGAAATAATTCACCCCTCCACTTT
-	-	TRBV30	TRBJ1-3	CAWLRSSGNTIYF	TGTGCCTGGCTCAGAAGCTCTGGAAACACCATATATTTT
-	-	TRBV5-1	TRBJ1-1	CASSLGGRANTEAFF	TGCGCCAGCAGCTTGGGTGGCAGGGCGAACACTGAAGCTTTCTTT
-	TRBD2	TRBV27	TRBJ2-5	CASSGQRGLAGPGETQYF	TGTGCCAGCAGTGGACAGCGCGGACTAGCGGGACCTGGAGAGACCCAGTACTTC
-	-	TRBV5-1	TRBJ2-6	CASIPTPVAGANVLTF	TGCGCCAGCATCCCAACACCGGTAGCAGGGGCCAACGTCCTGACTTTC
-	TRBD2	TRBV2	TRBJ2-5	CASSDLGGLADF	TGTGCCAGCAGTGATTTGGGGGGACTAGCGGACTTC
-	-	TRBV28	TRBJ1-1	CASSFGGFEAFF	TGTGCCAGCAGTTTCGGAGGCTTCGAAGCTTTCTTT
-	TRBD2	TRBV10-3	TRBJ2-1	CAISQSGGDNNEQFF	TGTGCCATCAGTCAAAGCGGGGGAGACAACAATGAGCAGTTCTTC
-	-	TRBV5-1	TRBJ1-1	CASSLELNTEAFF	TGCGCCAGCAGCTTGGAGCTGAACACTGAAGCTTTCTTT
-	-	TRBV6-1	TRBJ1-3	CATIPRGAGNTIYF	TGTGCCACCATCCCCCGGGGAGCGGGAAACACCATATATTTT
-	TRBD1	TRBV7-9	TRBJ2-1	CASSSQGAGGFNEQFF	TGTGCCAGCAGCTCCCAGGGGGCCGGTGGGTTCAATGAGCAGTTCTTC
-	TRBD1	TRBV28	TRBJ1-1	CASWTQGALTEAFF	TGTGCCAGCTGGACACAGGGGGCTCTCACTGAAGCTTTCTTT
-	-	TRBV19	TRBJ2-4	CASSRVRGAKNIQYF	TGTGCCAGTAGTAGGGTTAGAGGGGCCAAAAACATTCAGTACTTC